This paragraph reports one TCR beta chain. This record belongs to a study of blood T cell repertoires in COVID-19. Study as a whole: PBMCs, B-cell-depleted T cells, or T cells were the source of the cDNA or gDNA that made up the material.

In the authors' workflow: Counts of nucleated cells, estimated from reference gene primer amplification, were obtained. Some clones are missing from TCRdb's copy, which holds only in-frame ones; the method was immunoSEQ multiplex PCR. V and J calls and clone size are given by that table; D and trimming were obtained from the DNA. The sample has hundreds of thousands of clones, 65% to 90% seen once. The sample consisted of PBMCs or T cells enriched from blood (not recorded which). The sequence was obtained from a woman aged 45-65 years with acute COVID-19.

DNA for the CDR3: TGTGCCAGCAGCGTACTAGCCAGCTTGAACACTGAAGCTTTCTTT. Translation: CASSVLASLNTEAFF. The chain joins TRBV9 to TRBJ1-1; D ambiguous. Germline assignment: CDR1 SGDLS and CDR2 YYNGEE. The CDR3 extends over 15 amino acids. Trimming pared 1 base from V and 0 bases from J, leaving 10 bases between.